This T cell receptor (beta chain) appears in the sequencing data of a study of OX40 agonist ivuxolimab in advanced cancers. Study context: Ivuxolimab, an antibody acting as an agonist of OX40 (CD134), was used to treat patients. Study-wide results and caveats: In a subset of nonresponders, normalized T-cell clonal expansion was also low. Expanded clones were, on average, more numerous in CD8+ T cells than in CD4+.

The table came from immunoSEQ multiplex PCR; TCRdb's copy has only in-frame clones and leaves some out. The data hold about 97,000 clones, with roughly 90% observed a single time. In this sample, this clone turned up a few times. Its antigen is currently unknown. It was autoimmune disease history or systemic immunosuppression that excluded patients. V lost 2 bases to trimming and J lost 1 base; unmatched junction nucleotides: 1. From germline, CDR1 is MNHNY and CDR2 SVGAGI (reference sequence). The CDR3 is 15 amino acids. Sequenced here: CD4+ or CD8+ T cells sorted from blood, sampled in a trial of the OX40 agonist ivuxolimab. The sequence derives from an adult with an advanced solid tumor such as melanoma, head and neck, liver or kidney cancer. The gene calls are TRBV6-6 and TRBJ1-1; 10 bases line up with TRBD1. The CDR3 region has the DNA TGTGCCAGCAGTTACGGACAGGGGGGGAACACTGAAGCTTTCTTT. Residues: CASSYGQGGNTEAFF.